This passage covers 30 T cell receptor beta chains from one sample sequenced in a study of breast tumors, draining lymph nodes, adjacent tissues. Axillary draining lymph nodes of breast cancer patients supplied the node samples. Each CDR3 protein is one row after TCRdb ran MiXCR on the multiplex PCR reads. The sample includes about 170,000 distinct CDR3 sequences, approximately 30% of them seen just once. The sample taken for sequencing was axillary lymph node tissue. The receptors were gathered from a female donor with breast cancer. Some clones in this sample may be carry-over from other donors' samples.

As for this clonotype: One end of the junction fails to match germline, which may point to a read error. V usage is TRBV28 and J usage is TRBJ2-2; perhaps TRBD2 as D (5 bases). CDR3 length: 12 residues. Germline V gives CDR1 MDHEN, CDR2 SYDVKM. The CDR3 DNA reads TGTGCCAGCAGTTTAATCACCGGGGAGCCGTTTTTT. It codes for CASSLITGEPFF.

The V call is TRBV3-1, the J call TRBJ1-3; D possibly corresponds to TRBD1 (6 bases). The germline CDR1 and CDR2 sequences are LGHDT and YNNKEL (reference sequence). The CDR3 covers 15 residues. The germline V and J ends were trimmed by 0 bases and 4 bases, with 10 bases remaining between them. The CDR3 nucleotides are TGTGCCAGCAGCCAAGATCCGGGACAAGGAAACACCATATATTTT. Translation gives CASSQDPGQGNTIYF.

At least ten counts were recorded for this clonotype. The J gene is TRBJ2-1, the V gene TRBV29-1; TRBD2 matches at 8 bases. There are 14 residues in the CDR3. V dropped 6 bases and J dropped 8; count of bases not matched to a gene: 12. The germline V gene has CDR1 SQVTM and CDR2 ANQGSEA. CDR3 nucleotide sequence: TGCAGCGTGTTGGGAGGGACTAGTCTCCATGAGCAGTTCTTC. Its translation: CSVLGGTSLHEQFF.

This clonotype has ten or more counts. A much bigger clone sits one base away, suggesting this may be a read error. The CDR3 nucleotides read TGCAGTGCTAGAAGGGCAGACAGGGATTCCGAGCAGTACTTC. It encodes CSARRADRDSEQYF. The rearrangement links TRBV20-1 to TRBJ2-7; 7 nucleotides match TRBD1. The CDR3 consists of 14 residues. J gave up 6 bases and V 2 bases, and 10 bases lay outside the gene matches. Germline CDR1 reads DFQATT; CDR2 reads SNEGSKA (reference sequence).

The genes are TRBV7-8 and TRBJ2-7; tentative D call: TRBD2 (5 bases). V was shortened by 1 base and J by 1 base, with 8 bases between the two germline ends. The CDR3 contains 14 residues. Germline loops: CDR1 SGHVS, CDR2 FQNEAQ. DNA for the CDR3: TGTGCCAGCAGCTTAGGACTATATTCCTACGAGCAGTACTTC. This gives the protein CASSLGLYSYEQYF.

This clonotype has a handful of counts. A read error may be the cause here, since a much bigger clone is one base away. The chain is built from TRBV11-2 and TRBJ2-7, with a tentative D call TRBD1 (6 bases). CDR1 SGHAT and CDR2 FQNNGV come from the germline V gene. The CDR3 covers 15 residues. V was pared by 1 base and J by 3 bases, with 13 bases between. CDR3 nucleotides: TGTGCCAGCAGCTTAGCTCCAGGGGCCCACTACGAGCAGTACTTC. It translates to CASSLAPGAHYEQYF.

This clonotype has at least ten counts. CDR3 nucleotide sequence: TGCGCCAGCAGCTTGGGGGGGCAGTTCTTC. Protein product: CASSLGGQFF. The chain has TRBV5-1 and TRBJ2-1; D is undetermined. There are 10 residues in the CDR3. V was shortened by 0 bases and J by 12 bases, with 4 bases between the two germline ends. Germline V gene data show CDR1 as SGHRS and CDR2 as YFSETQ. Combining the CDR3 with reference TRBV5-1 and TRBJ2-1 gives the whole variable domain KAGVTQTPRYLIKTRGQQVTLSCSPISGHRSVSWYQQTPGQGLQFLFEYFSETQRNKGNFPGRFSGRQFSNSRSEMNVSTLELGDSALYLCASSLGGQFFGPGTRLTVL.

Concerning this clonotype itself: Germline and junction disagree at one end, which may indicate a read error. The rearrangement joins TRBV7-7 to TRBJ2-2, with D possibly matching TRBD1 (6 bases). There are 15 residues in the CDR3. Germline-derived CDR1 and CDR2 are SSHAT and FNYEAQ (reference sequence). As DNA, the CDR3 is TGTGCTAGCAGCTTAGGTGGACAGCCCACCGGGGAGCTGTTTTTT. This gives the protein CASSLGGQPTGELFF.

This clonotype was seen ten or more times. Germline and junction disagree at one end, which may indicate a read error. The CDR3 bases are TGTGCCACCAGCACCTCCTGGAATCCGGGACAGAACTACAAGCAGTACTTC. It encodes CATSTSWNPGQNYKQYF. V usage is TRBV15 and J usage is TRBJ2-7; TRBD1 agrees at 7 bases. Germline V CDR1 and CDR2: LNHNV, YYDKDF (reference sequence). This CDR3 has 17 residues.

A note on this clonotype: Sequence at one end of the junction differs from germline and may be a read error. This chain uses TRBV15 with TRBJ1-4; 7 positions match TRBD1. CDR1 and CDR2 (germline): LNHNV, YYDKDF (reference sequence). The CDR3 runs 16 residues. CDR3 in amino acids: CATSRGQVSTNERLFF. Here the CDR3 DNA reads TGCGCCACCAGCAGAGGACAGGTCTCAACTAATGAAAGACTGTTTTTT.

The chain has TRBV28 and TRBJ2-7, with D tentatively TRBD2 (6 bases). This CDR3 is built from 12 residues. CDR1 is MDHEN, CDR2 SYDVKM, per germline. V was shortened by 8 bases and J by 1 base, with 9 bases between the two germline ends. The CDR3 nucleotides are TGTGCCAGCCGGAGGGATTCCTACGAGCAGTACTTC. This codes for CASRRDSYEQYF. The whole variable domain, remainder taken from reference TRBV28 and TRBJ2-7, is DVKVTQSSRYLVKRTGEKVFLECVQDMDHENMFWYRQDPGLGLRLIYFSYDVKMKEKGDIPEGYSVSREKKERFSLILESASTNQTSMYLCASRRDSYEQYFGPGTRLTVT.

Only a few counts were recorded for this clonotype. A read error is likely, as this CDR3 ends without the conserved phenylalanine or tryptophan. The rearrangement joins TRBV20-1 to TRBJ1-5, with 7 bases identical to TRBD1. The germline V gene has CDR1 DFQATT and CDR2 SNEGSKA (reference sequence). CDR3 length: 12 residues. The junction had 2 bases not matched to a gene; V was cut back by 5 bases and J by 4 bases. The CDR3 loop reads CSASGGNQPQHG. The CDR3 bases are TGCAGTGCTTCAGGGGGGAATCAGCCCCAGCATGGT.

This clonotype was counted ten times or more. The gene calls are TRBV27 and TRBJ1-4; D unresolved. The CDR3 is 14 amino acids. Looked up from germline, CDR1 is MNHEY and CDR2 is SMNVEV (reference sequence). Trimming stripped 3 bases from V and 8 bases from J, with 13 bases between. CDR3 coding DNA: TGTGCCAGCAGTTTCGTTGGGCGAGAGGAAAAACTGTTTTTT. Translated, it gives CASSFVGREEKLFF.

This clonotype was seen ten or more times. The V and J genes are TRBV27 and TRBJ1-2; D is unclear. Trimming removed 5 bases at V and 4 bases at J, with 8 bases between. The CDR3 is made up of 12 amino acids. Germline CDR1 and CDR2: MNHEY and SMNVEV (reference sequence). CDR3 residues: CASSSRGYGYTF. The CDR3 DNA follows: TGTGCCAGCAGTAGTCGAGGCTATGGCTACACCTTC.

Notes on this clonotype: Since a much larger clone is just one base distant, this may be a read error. For the CDR3, the DNA is TGTGCCAGCAGTCACTCGACAGAAACAGATACGCAGTATTTT. Translated, it gives CASSHSTETDTQYF. V usage is TRBV6-2 or TRBV6-3 and J usage is TRBJ2-3; a possible D gene is TRBD1 (5 bases). The germline V gene encodes CDR1 MNHEY and CDR2 SVGEGT. This CDR3 comprises 14 residues.

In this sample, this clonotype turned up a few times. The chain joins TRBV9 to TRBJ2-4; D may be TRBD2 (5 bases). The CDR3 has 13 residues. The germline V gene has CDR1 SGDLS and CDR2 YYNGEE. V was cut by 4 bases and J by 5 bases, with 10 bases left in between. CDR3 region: CASSPLRENIQYF. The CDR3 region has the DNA TGTGCCAGCAGCCCGTTGCGGGAAAACATTCAGTACTTC.

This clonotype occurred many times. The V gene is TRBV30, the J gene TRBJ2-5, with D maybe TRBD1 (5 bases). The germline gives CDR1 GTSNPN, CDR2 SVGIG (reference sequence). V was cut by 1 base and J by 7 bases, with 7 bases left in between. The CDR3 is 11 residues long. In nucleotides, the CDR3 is TGTGCCTGGAGTGGTCAGGGGACCCAGTACTTC. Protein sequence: CAWSGQGTQYF.

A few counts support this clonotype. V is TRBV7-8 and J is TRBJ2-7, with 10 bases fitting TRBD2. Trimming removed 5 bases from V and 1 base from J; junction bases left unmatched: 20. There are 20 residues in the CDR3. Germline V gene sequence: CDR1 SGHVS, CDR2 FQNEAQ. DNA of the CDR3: TGTGCCAGCAGCCTACCGTGGCTAGCGGGGGACCAATACCAGTCCTACGAGCAGTACTTC. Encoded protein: CASSLPWLAGDQYQSYEQYF. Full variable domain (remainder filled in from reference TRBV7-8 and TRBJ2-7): GAGVSQSPRYKVAKRGQDVALRCDPISGHVSLFWYQQALGQGPEFLTYFQNEAQLDKSGLPSDRFFAERPEGSVSTLKIQRTQQEDSAVYLCASSLPWLAGDQYQSYEQYFGPGTRLTVT.

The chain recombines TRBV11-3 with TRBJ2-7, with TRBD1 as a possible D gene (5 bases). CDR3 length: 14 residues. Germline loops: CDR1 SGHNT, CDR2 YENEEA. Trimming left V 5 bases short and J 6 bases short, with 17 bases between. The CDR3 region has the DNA TGTGCCAGCAGCCTACTCGGACACGGAACCGAGCAGTACTTC. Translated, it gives CASSLLGHGTEQYF.

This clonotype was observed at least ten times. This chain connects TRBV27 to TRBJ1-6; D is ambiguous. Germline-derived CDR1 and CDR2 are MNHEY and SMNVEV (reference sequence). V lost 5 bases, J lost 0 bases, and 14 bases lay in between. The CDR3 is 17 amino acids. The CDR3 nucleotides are TGTGCCAGCAGTCTCCAGACCGAGAGCTCCTATAATTCACCCCTCCACTTT. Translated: CASSLQTESSYNSPLHF.

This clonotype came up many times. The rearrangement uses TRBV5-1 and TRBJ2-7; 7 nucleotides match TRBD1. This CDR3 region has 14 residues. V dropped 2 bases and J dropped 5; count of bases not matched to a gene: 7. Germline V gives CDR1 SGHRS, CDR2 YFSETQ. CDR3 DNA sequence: TGCGCCAGCAGCTTTTTTGGACAGGAGAACGAGCAGTACTTC. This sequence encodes CASSFFGQENEQYF. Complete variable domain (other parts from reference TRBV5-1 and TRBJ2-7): KAGVTQTPRYLIKTRGQQVTLSCSPISGHRSVSWYQQTPGQGLQFLFEYFSETQRNKGNFPGRFSGRQFSNSRSEMNVSTLELGDSALYLCASSFFGQENEQYFGPGTRLTVT.

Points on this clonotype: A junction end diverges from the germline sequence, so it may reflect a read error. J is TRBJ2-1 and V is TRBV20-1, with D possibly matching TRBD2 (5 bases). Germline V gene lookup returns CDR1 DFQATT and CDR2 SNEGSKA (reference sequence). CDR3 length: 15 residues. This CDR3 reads CSARAGRSSSNEQLF. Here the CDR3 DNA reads TGCAGTGCCCGGGCGGGCAGGAGCTCCTCCAATGAGCAGCTCTTC.

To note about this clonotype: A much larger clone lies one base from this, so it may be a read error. Here the CDR3 DNA reads TGTGCCAGCAGCTTAGGCGCTACTCCCTGGGGCTACACCTTC. This translates into CASSLGATPWGYTF. This chain connects TRBV5-6 to TRBJ1-2; D is unclear. The CDR3 has 14 amino acids. Trimming stripped 2 bases from V and 8 bases from J, with 16 bases between. Germline lookup yields CDR1 SGHDT and CDR2 YYEEEE.

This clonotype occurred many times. CDR3 nucleotide sequence: TGCAGTGCTAGGTCGGAAGGCGGGAGTCAGCCCCAGCATTTT. Amino acids: CSARSEGGSQPQHF. The chain couples TRBV20-1 to TRBJ1-5; no clear D. The germline V and J ends were trimmed by 3 bases and 6 bases, with 15 bases remaining between them. The CDR3 contains 14 residues. The V gene's germline CDR1 is DFQATT and CDR2 SNEGSKA (reference sequence).

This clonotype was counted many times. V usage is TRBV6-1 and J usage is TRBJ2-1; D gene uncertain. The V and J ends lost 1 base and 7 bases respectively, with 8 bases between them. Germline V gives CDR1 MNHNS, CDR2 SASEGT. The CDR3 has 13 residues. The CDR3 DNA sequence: TGTGCCAGCAGTGAAGATGGAACTAATGAGCAGTTCTTC. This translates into CASSEDGTNEQFF.

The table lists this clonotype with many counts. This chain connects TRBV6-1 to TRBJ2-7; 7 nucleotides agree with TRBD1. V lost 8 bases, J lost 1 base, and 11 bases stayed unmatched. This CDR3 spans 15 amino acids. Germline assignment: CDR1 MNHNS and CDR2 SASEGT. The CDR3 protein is CASGNRQGLSYEQYF. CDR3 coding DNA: TGTGCCAGCGGTAACAGACAGGGTCTTTCCTACGAGCAGTACTTC.

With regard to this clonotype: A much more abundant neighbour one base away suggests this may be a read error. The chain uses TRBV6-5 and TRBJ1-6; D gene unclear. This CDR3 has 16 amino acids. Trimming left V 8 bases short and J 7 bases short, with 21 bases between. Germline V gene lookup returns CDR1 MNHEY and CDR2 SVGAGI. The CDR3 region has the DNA TGTGCCAGCGGTCACTCGGGCGTTCTTACCAATTCACCCCTCCACTTT. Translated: CASGHSGVLTNSPLHF.

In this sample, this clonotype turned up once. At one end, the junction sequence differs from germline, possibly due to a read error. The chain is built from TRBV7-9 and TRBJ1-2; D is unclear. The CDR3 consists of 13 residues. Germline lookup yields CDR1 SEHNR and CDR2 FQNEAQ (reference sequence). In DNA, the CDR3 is TGTGCCAGCGGCTTAGGTCTTCTCTATGGCTACACCTTC. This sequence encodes CASGLGLLYGYTF.

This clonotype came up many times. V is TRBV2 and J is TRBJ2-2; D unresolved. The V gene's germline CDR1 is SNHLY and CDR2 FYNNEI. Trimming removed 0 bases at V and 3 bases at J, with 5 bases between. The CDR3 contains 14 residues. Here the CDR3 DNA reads TGTGCCAGCAGTGAAGCATGGCACACCGGGGAGCTGTTTTTT. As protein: CASSEAWHTGELFF.

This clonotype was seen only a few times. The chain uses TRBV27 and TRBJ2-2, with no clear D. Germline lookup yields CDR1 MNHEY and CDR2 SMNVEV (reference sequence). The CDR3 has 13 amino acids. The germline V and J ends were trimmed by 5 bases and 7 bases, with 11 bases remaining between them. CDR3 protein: CASSTRPLGELFF. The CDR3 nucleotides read TGTGCCAGCAGTACCAGACCACTCGGGGAGCTGTTTTTT.